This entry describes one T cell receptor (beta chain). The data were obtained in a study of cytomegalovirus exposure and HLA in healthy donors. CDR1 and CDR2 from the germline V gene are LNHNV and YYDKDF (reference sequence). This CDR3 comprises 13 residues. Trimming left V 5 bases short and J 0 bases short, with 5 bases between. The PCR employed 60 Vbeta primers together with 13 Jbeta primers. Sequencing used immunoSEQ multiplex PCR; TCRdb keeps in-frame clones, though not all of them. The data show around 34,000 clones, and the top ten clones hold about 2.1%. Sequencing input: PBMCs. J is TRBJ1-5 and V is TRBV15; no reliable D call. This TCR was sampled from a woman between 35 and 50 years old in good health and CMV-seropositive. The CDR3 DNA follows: TGTGCCACCAGCGTCAGTAGCAATCAGCCCCAGCATTTT. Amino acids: CATSVSSNQPQHF.